This entry features one TCR beta chain sequence. The antigen remains unidentified. Repertoires were generated with immunoSEQ multiplex PCR, while TCRdb's copy carries only in-frame clones and drops some. The table lists roughly 70,000 clones, around four fifths of them singletons. These data originate in a study of cytomegalovirus exposure and HLA in healthy donors. Study-wide findings and caveats: Later, an analysis found that TCR clusters from the first cohort tended to co-occur in the 90 to 150 validation repertoires. Using the classifier, cytomegalovirus status was reportedly diagnosed with high specificity and sensitivity. In vitro checks showed that a few CMV-associated chains really do target CMV antigens.

Germline CDR1 LNHDA, CDR2 SQIVND (reference sequence). The junction had 3 bases not matched to a gene; V was cut back by 6 bases and J by 3 bases. The CDR3 extends over 13 amino acids. These donors were members of the roughly 110-subject validation cohort, a group separate from the roughly 670-subject first cohort. The rearrangement joins TRBV19 to TRBJ1-1, with 8 bases matching TRBD1. Sequencing input: PBMCs. The sequence was collected from a young man in good health and CMV-seronegative. CDR3 sequence reads: CASRPQGDTEAFF. The CDR3 DNA follows: TGTGCCAGTAGACCACAGGGGGACACTGAAGCTTTCTTT.